This T cell receptor beta chain derives from a study of shared clonotypes between healthy human individuals. Germline V CDR1 and CDR2: GTSNPN, SVGIG (reference sequence). The CDR3 is made up of 16 amino acids. The V end was cut by 1 base, the J end by 3 bases, with 15 bases between. Deep was the level used in running the assay. Clones were read by immunoSEQ multiplex PCR, and TCRdb kept only the in-frame ones, dropping some. The table shows under 600,000 clones, with over 60% occurring only once. The chain links TRBV30 to TRBJ1-4; D is unresolved. The sequenced sample consisted of PBMCs. The origin of this receptor is a woman between 40 and 55 years old in good health. Some clones in this sample may be carry-over from other donors' samples. In nucleotides, the CDR3 is TGTGCCTGGAGTGGCGGGAGGTGGAGGGCTAATGAAAAACTGTTTTTT. Protein product: CAWSGGRWRANEKLFF.